This T cell receptor (beta chain) stems from a study of T cell responses to AZD1222 COVID-19 vaccine. Study summary: Pooled samples include second doses given at about 4 or 12 weeks. Study conclusions and caveats: Sampling that yielded the repertoires occurred only after the peak T cell response.

With respect to this clone: The antigen is unknown.

Germline CDR1 is SGHTA and CDR2 is FQGNSA. Trimming took 0 bases from V and 4 from J, leaving 9 bases between them. The CDR3 loop spans 15 amino acids. The method was immunoSEQ multiplex PCR; TCRdb's version includes in-frame clones alone and lacks a portion of them. Of roughly 100,000 clones in the sample, roughly 80% are singletons; the top ten hold over 15%. The sequence was collected from an adult in good health. The sequences come from peripheral blood, collected on day 0 of AZD1222 vaccination. V gene TRBV7-2 combines with J gene TRBJ2-2; D is ambiguous. CDR3 loop: CASSLAPQATGELFF. The CDR3 bases are TGTGCCAGCAGCTTAGCCCCCCAAGCCACCGGGGAGCTGTTTTTT.